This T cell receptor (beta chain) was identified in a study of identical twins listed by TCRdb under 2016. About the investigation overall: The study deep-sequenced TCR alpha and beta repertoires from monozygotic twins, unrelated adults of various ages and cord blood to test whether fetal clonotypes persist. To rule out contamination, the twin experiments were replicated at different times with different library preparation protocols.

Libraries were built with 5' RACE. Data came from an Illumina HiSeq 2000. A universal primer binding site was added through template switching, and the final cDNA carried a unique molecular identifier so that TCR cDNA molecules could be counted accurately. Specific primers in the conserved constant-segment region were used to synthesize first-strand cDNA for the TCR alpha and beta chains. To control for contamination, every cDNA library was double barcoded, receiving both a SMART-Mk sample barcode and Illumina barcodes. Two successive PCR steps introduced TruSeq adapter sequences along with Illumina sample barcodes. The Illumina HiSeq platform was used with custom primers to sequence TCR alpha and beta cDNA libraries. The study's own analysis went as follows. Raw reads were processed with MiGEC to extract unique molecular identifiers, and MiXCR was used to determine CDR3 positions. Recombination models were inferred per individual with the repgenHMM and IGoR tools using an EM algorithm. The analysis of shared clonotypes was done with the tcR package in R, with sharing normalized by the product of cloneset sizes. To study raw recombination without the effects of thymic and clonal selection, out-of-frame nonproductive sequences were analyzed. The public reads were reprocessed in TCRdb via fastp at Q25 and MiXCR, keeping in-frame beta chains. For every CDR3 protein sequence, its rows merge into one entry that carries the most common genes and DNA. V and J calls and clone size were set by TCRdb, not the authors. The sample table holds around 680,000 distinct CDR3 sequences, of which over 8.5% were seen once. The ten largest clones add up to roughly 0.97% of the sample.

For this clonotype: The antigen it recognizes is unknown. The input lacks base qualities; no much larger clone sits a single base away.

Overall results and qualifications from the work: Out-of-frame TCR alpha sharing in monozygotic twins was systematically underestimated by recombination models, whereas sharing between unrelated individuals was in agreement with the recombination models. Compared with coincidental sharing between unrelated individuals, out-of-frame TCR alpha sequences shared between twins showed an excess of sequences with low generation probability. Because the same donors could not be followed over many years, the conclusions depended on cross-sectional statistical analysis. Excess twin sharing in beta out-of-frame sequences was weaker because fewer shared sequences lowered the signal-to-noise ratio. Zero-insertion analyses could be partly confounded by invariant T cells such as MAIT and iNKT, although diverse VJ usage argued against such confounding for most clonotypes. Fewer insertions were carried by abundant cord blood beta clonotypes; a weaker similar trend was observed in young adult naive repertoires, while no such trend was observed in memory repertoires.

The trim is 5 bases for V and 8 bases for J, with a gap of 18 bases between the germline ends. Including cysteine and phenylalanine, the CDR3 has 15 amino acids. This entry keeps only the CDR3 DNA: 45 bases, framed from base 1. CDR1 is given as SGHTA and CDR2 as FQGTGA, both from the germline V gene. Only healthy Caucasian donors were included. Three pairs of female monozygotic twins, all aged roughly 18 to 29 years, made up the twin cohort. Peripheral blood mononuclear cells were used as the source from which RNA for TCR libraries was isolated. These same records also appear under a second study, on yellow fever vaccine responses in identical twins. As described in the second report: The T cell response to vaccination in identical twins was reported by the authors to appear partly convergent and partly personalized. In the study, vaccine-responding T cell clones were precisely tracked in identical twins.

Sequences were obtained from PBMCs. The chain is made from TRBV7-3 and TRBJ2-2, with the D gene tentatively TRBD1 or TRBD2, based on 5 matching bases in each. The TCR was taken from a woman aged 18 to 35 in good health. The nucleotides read TGTGCCAGCAGCCTACGTACCTCAGGGAGTGGGGAGCTGTTTTTT. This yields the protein CASSLRTSGSGELFF.